What follows describes a single TCR beta chain. Its matching antigen is unknown. A much more abundant neighbour one base away suggests this may be a read error. The sample originates from a study of tumor-infiltrating lymphocytes in primary liver carcinoma. General study results and limits: Tumor region pairs shared more overlap than did tumor-adjacent and tumor-blood pairs. Tumor top-250-clone fractions significantly exceeded those of blood (p = 0.039).

A primer in the constant region served to generate TCR beta cDNA from roughly 450 ng of total RNA. Employing slightly modified ARM-PCR, three nested multiplex PCR rounds were run, and these gave rise to the TCR beta libraries. The first two PCR rounds, around 10 cycles each, used TRBV1-TRBV30 forward primers and a C-beta reverse primer. Using its own MiXCR run on the multiplex PCR reads, TCRdb lists one record per CDR3 protein. This table holds about 310,000 distinct CDR3 sequences, 50% to 75% found once. Germline DNA was extracted too, while blood RNA derived from unsorted whole blood. CDR3 length: 12 residues. The V and J ends lost 4 bases and 7 bases respectively, with 10 bases between them. Germline V CDR1 and CDR2: ENHRY, SYGVKD.

The sequenced sample consisted of peripheral blood. The TCR was taken from a woman aged 25-40 years with primary liver carcinoma and hepatitis B virus infection. V gene TRBV10-3 combines with J gene TRBJ1-2, with D unclear. CDR3 coding DNA: TGTGCCATCAGTGGGTCAGGCGGTGGCTACACCTTC. Residues: CAISGSGGGYTF.